One TCR beta chain is described in this entry. One Seattle source followed patients from active infection through their disease course. This sample was taken from a study of blood T cell repertoires in COVID-19. Study as a whole: Samples came from the United States, Italy and Spain, spanning acute and convalescent COVID-19. T cells, B-cell-depleted T cells, or PBMCs supplied cDNA or gDNA.

As processed by the authors: From reference gene primer amplification, estimates of nucleated cell counts were derived. Generated by immunoSEQ multiplex PCR, the TCRdb table keeps only in-frame clones and is missing some. D and trimming were read from the DNA, whereas the V and J calls and clone size are those reported in that table. In the table there are fewer than 250,000 clones, roughly 82% of which are singletons. The length of the CDR3 is 16 residues. Germline V lookup: CDR1 SGHNT, CDR2 YYREEE (reference sequence). The V segment lost 0 bases and the J segment 4 bases; nucleotides outside the gene matches: 7.

The sequenced sample consisted of peripheral blood. This clonotype was sampled from a woman aged 55-75 years with COVID-19, enrolled during active disease. The chain has TRBV5-4 and TRBJ1-2; 9 bases match TRBD1. The CDR3 DNA follows: TGTGCCAGCAGCTTGGCCCGGGACAGGGCCACCTATGGCTACACCTTC. Its protein is CASSLARDRATYGYTF.